These 2 T cell receptor beta chains were all obtained from the same sample, sequenced in a study of CD8+ T cells in alopecia areata. TCR sequencing used cDNA made by reverse transcription of extracted RNA. Sequencing used immunoSEQ multiplex PCR; TCRdb keeps in-frame clones, though not all of them. The data contain about 110,000 clones, over 55% of them singletons. The sample was NKG2D-low CD8+ T cells sorted from blood. These receptors all stem from a human donor with alopecia areata.

The chain employs TRBV6-5 and TRBJ2-1; maybe TRBD1 (6 bases). The germline V gene encodes CDR1 MNHEY and CDR2 SVGAGI. V lost 0 bases to trimming and J lost 7 bases, with 10 bases between them. The CDR3 is 14 amino acids. CDR3 region: CASSYSRGLNEQFF. In DNA, the CDR3 is TGTGCCAGCAGTTACTCGAGGGGGTTGAATGAGCAGTTCTTC.

The chain employs TRBV15 and TRBJ2-1; 7 nucleotides match TRBD2. The length of the CDR3 is 16 residues. Germline CDR1 reads LNHNV; CDR2 reads YYDKDF (reference sequence). The CDR3 sequence is CVARVCGSTGYNEQFF. In DNA form, the CDR3 reads TGTGTTGCACGTGTGTGCGGGAGCACCGGGTACAATGAGCAGTTCTTC.